The present entry profiles one T cell receptor beta chain with its context. This sample was included in a study of early T cells in non-severe SARS-CoV-2 infection. Study summary: Chains stayed unpaired after sequencing of bulk RNA from unsorted whole blood.

V was cut by 6 bases and J by 5 bases, with 13 bases left in between. The CDR3 has 13 residues. Germline values: CDR1 MNHEY, CDR2 SVGAGI. Each single cDNA molecule received a unique molecular identifier. Via MiXCR, TCRdb re-called the 5' RACE reads, giving one row per CDR3 protein. The sample records around 35,000 distinct CDR3 sequences, under 8% being singletons. This TCR came from an adult who was a healthcare worker with PCR-confirmed SARS-CoV-2 infection or an uninfected control (not recorded which). The chain couples TRBV6-5 to TRBJ1-1; tentatively, D is TRBD1 (5 bases). The sample consisted of whole blood. CDR3 sequence reads: CASSRGRTTEAFF. CDR3 nucleotides: TGTGCCAGCAGCCGGGGACGGACAACTGAAGCTTTCTTT.